This paragraph covers one T cell receptor (beta chain) sequence. Here immunoSEQ multiplex PCR was the method, and the copy in TCRdb shows in-frame clones only, minus some. The repertoire holds around 190,000 clones, with 70% to 90% as singletons. Germline CDR1 and CDR2: GTSNPN and SVGIG (reference sequence). V dropped 4 bases and J dropped 2 bases, with 11 bases sitting between them. This CDR3 is 13 amino acids long. These data come from a study of blood T cell repertoires in COVID-19. The rearrangement links TRBV30 to TRBJ2-5; D perhaps matches TRBD1 (5 bases). The receptor comes from a man aged 50 to 59 with COVID-19, enrolled during active disease. The sequenced material came from peripheral blood. DNA for the CDR3: TGTGCCTGGAACCTAGACAGTCAAGAGACCCAGTACTTC. Its translation is CAWNLDSQETQYF. The entire variable domain, with the rest obtained from reference TRBV30 and TRBJ2-5, is as follows: SQTIHQWPATLVQPVGSPLSLECTVEGTSNPNLYWYRQAAGRGLQLLFYSVGIGQISSEVPQNLSASRPQDRQFILSSKKLLLSDSGFYLCAWNLDSQETQYFGPGTRLLVL.